This T cell receptor (beta chain) was obtained from a study of T cells in Graves' hyperthyroidism and ophthalmopathy. General study points: The model foresaw ophthalmopathy a median around 6.4 months prior to onset. The majority of expanded thyroid clonotypes above 0.001 also appeared in blood.

This clonotype was seen ten or more times. Its antigen is currently unknown. RNA transcripts yielded amplified TCR beta CDR3 regions. Using the HTBI primer set, a first-round RT-PCR was run on the TCR CDR3. Via MiXCR, TCRdb re-called the multiplex PCR reads, giving one row per CDR3 protein. The table lists roughly 750,000 distinct CDR3 sequences, about 15% of them singletons, with under 9.5% in the top ten. Those with hyperthyroidism were 18 to 65 years old, newly diagnosed, and ill for under 2 months. This clonotype originated in a young man with Graves' hyperthyroidism. Material: blood.

The CDR3 reads CASSEVEDSSYNEQFF. The CDR3 DNA sequence: TGTGCCAGCAGTGAGGTAGAGGATTCCTCCTACAATGAGCAGTTCTTC. V gene TRBV2 combines with J gene TRBJ2-1; no clear D. V lost 3 bases and J lost 0, with 12 bases in between. Per the germline V gene, CDR1 is SNHLY and CDR2 is FYNNEI. CDR3 size: 16 residues.